The 13 T cell receptor beta chains below come from one sample, sequenced in a study of graft-versus-host responses after intestinal transplantation. Their recognized antigens are unknown. Sequenced by immunoSEQ multiplex PCR; TCRdb stores in-frame clones only, minus some. Seen here are approximately 85,000 clones, approximately 90% observed once, and the top ten hold less than 8.5%. The sample in question was unstimulated CD8+ T cells sorted from spleen or lymph node cells, obtained before transplant. The origin of the receptors is a human donor who was the organ donor for an intestinal transplant.

The chain is built from TRBV15 and TRBJ1-1, with 8 bases lining up with TRBD1. The germline gives CDR1 LNHNV, CDR2 YYDKDF (reference sequence). J was trimmed by 4 bases and V by 8 bases; bases with no gene match: 6. The CDR3 runs to 13 residues. CDR3 region: CATLQGDGTEAFF. The CDR3 DNA sequence: TGTGCCACCCTACAGGGGGATGGCACTGAAGCTTTCTTT. The entire variable domain, with the rest obtained from reference TRBV15 and TRBJ1-1, is as follows: DAMVIQNPRYQVTQFGKPVTLSCSQTLNHNVMYWYQQKSSQAPKLLFHYYDKDFNNEADTPDNFQSRRPNTSFCFLDIRSPGLGDTAMYLCATLQGDGTEAFFGQGTRLTVV.

This clone was picked up one time. This rearrangement joins TRBV27 to TRBJ1-1; a possible D gene is TRBD1 (6 bases). Trimming cost V 5 bases and J 5 bases, with 12 bases left between them. CDR3 size: 13 residues. Looked up from germline, CDR1 is MNHEY and CDR2 is SMNVEV (reference sequence). The CDR3: CASSLKGGTEAFF. DNA for the CDR3: TGTGCCAGCAGTCTGAAGGGGGGGACTGAAGCTTTCTTT.

V usage is TRBV6-5 and J usage is TRBJ2-1; tentative D call: TRBD2 (6 bases). V dropped 10 bases and J dropped 10 bases, with 17 bases sitting between them. The CDR3 has 12 amino acids. CDR1 MNHEY and CDR2 SVGAGI come from the germline V gene. The CDR3 nucleotides read TGTGCCACGTCCCTGAGCCTAGCGGAGCAGTTCTTC. Translation gives CATSLSLAEQFF.

The chain uses TRBV27 and TRBJ1-4; TRBD1 agrees at 7 bases. The V gene's germline CDR1 is MNHEY and CDR2 SMNVEV (reference sequence). Trimming removed 5 bases from V and 8 bases from J; junction bases left unmatched: 11. The CDR3 sequence is 15 residues long. Here the CDR3 reads CASSRHRGGGEKLFF. In DNA, the CDR3 is TGTGCCAGCAGTAGACACAGGGGAGGGGGGGAAAAACTGTTTTTT.

The rearrangement links TRBV28 to TRBJ2-5; tentative D call: TRBD1 (5 bases). V lost 1 base to trimming and J lost 3 bases, with 9 bases between them. The CDR3 runs 14 residues. The germline V gene encodes CDR1 MDHEN and CDR2 SYDVKM. CDR3 residues: CASSLLQGEETQYF. CDR3 DNA: TGTGCCAGCAGTTTATTGCAGGGTGAAGAGACCCAGTACTTC.

The chain carries TRBV4-1 and TRBJ2-5; TRBD2 matches at 7 bases. CDR3 size: 18 residues. Germline CDR1 is MGHRA and CDR2 is YSYEKL. Losses at the gene ends were 3 bases for V and 4 bases for J; bases not matched to a gene: 17. The CDR3 is CASSQAPGASGALETQYF. The CDR3 bases are TGCGCCAGCAGCCAGGCCCCCGGCGCTAGCGGAGCATTAGAGACCCAGTACTTC.

This chain links TRBV6-1 with TRBJ1-6; D remains unclear. Looked up from germline, CDR1 is MNHNS and CDR2 is SASEGT. V was cut by 3 bases and J by 6 bases, with 6 bases left in between. The CDR3 covers 13 residues. CDR3 loop: CASSENSNSPLHF. In nucleotides, the CDR3 is TGTGCCAGCAGTGAGAACAGTAATTCACCCCTCCACTTT.

The chain joins TRBV6-1 to TRBJ1-2; possibly TRBD1 for D (6 bases). Trimming removed 3 bases from V and 4 bases from J, with 12 bases in between. Germline V lookup: CDR1 MNHNS, CDR2 SASEGT. The CDR3 consists of 14 residues. Here the CDR3 DNA reads TGTGCCAGCAGTGAGGAGGGGGGGCTCTATGGCTACACCTTC. The encoded protein is CASSEEGGLYGYTF.

The chain is built from TRBV11-1 and TRBJ2-5; 10 bases fit TRBD1. CDR1 is SGHAT and CDR2 is FQDESV in the germline V gene (reference sequence). The CDR3 spans 14 residues. J was trimmed by 5 bases and V by 5 bases; bases with no gene match: 5. In DNA, the CDR3 is TGTGCCAGCAGCACAGGACAGGGGGTTGAGACCCAGTACTTC. Residues: CASSTGQGVETQYF. Looking up the rest from reference TRBV11-1 and TRBJ2-5 gives the full variable domain: EAEVAQSPRYKITEKSQAVAFWCDPISGHATLYWYRQILGQGPELLVQFQDESVVDDSQLPKDRFSAERLKGVDSTLKIQPAELGDSAMYLCASSTGQGVETQYFGPGTRLLVL.

The chain links TRBV9 to TRBJ2-1, with D possibly TRBD2 on 6 matching bases. The V end lost 7 bases, the J end lost 8 bases, and 16 bases lay between the germline ends. This CDR3 spans 13 amino acids. Germline V gene sequence: CDR1 SGDLS, CDR2 YYNGEE. This chain's CDR3 is CASGSVGSDEQFF. The CDR3 region has the DNA TGTGCCAGCGGCAGCGTCGGGAGCGATGAGCAGTTCTTC.

The chain combines TRBV7-9 with TRBJ2-7; TRBD1 or TRBD2 may be the D gene (5 bases each). Germline CDR1 reads SEHNR; CDR2 reads FQNEAQ (reference sequence). Trimming stripped 5 bases from V and 5 bases from J, with 22 bases between. CDR3 size: 16 residues. In nucleotides, the CDR3 is TGTGCCAGCAGCCGCACACCCGGGGCAGAATGGAACGAGCAGTACTTC. The encoded protein is CASSRTPGAEWNEQYF.

This rearrangement joins TRBV9 to TRBJ1-2; D remains ambiguous. The CDR3 runs to 12 residues. Germline V CDR1 and CDR2: SGDLS, YYNGEE. Between the trimmed V and J ends, which lost 0 bases and 8 bases, there was a span of 8 bases. The CDR3 DNA reads TGTGCCAGCAGCGTAGCTTTAGGAGGCTACACCTTC. Its protein product is CASSVALGGYTF.

The rearrangement joins TRBV4-1 to TRBJ2-7; TRBD2 matches 7 bases. The V segment lost 3 bases and the J segment 4 bases; nucleotides outside the gene matches: 9. This CDR3 contains 15 residues. CDR1 is MGHRA, CDR2 YSYEKL, per germline. CDR3 DNA sequence: TGCGCCAGCAGCCAGGAGACTAGCCGGGGATACGAGCAGTACTTC. Its translation: CASSQETSRGYEQYF.